This T cell receptor (beta chain) emerged from a study of monozygotic twins with inflammatory bowel disease. On this clonotype itself: Antigen unknown.

Investigators extracted total RNA from whole blood and did not sort T cells. One entry per CDR3 protein, without DNA, is what TCRdb gives after re-calling the 5' RACE reads. Found here are more than 300,000 distinct CDR3 sequences; the top ten clones hold 5.6%. Germline CDR1 is SGHTA and CDR2 is FQGNSA. This CDR3 is built from 15 residues. Whole-study findings and limits: Patients got different immunosuppressive treatments, which may have made their repertoires more variable.

The chain joins TRBV7-2 to TRBJ2-7; TCRdb's D call, TRBD1, is unchecked because there is no DNA. Material: blood. This sequence was found in a human donor with ulcerative colitis or Crohn's disease, or a healthy co-twin of an affected twin (not recorded which). The CDR3 loop reads CASSFVGQGNYEQYF.